The rows below give T cell receptor beta chains drawn from one sample of a study of blood T cell repertoires in COVID-19. The repertoire was sequenced with immunoSEQ multiplex PCR; TCRdb's copy has only in-frame clones and lacks some. The table has 230,000 or so clones, roughly nine tenths seen once. The sample taken for sequencing was peripheral blood. The receptors here all came from a man in his forties or fifties with active or convalescent COVID-19. Both conserved end residues are part of each CDR3. D genes are given only for firm matches. Not every row has a clone size; where given, it reads once, few, many or a size class.

cdr3_nt cdr3_aa clone_size v_call d_call j_call
TGCGCCAGCAGCCAAGCGACAGGGACGGCCTCCTACGAGCAGTACTTC CASSQATGTASYEQYF - TRBV4-1 TRBD1 TRBJ2-7
TGCGCCAGCAGCTTGGGCCCAGGGACATCGAACACCGGGGAGCTGTTTTTT CASSLGPGTSNTGELFF few TRBV5-1 - TRBJ2-2
TGTGCCAGCAGCTATTCGGACAGGGTAAGTGGCTACACCTTC CASSYSDRVSGYTF - TRBV7-9 TRBD1 TRBJ1-2
TGTGCCAGCAGTTACTCGAGGGGGGGGCTCACTGAAGCTTTCTTT CASSYSRGGLTEAFF - TRBV6-5 - TRBJ1-1
TGCGCCAGCAGTGAGACTGACAGGGGGAAGGTTCAGCCCCAGCATTTT CASSETDRGKVQPQHF once TRBV10-1 TRBD1 TRBJ1-5
TGTGCCACCAGTGATTTGGAGGCAGCCTTCACGCACAATGAGCAGTTCTTC CATSDLEAAFTHNEQFF - TRBV24-1 - TRBJ2-1
TGTGCCAGCAGCCGGGCCACGGCATATGGCTACACCTTC CASSRATAYGYTF few TRBV3-1/TRBV3-2 - TRBJ1-2
TGTGCCAGCAGCTTACTAGACAGGGGGCTTTCTGAAGCTTTCTTT CASSLLDRGLSEAFF - TRBV11-2 TRBD1 TRBJ1-1
TGCGCCAGCAGCCTCTACGCAACAGAGAGCTCCTACAATGAGCAGTTCTTC CASSLYATESSYNEQFF - TRBV4-1 - TRBJ2-1
TGTGCCAGCAGCTTAGGGGACAGGTCCTACAATGAGCAGTTCTTC CASSLGDRSYNEQFF - TRBV7-9 TRBD1 TRBJ2-1
TGTGCCAGCAGCAACGGACTAGCGGGAACCCAGTACTTC CASSNGLAGTQYF - TRBV11-2 TRBD2 TRBJ2-5
TGTGCCAGCAGTGACCAGGGAAACACTGAAGCTTTCTTT CASSDQGNTEAFF - TRBV2 - TRBJ1-1
TGCGCCAGCAGTGAGAGGCAGGGAAGAAGAGATACGCAGTATTTT CASSERQGRRDTQYF - TRBV10-1 - TRBJ2-3
TGTGCCAGCAGTGCGGGACAGATCAATCAGCCCCAGCATTTT CASSAGQINQPQHF few TRBV28 TRBD1 TRBJ1-5